The present T cell receptor beta chain was sequenced within a study of blood T cell repertoires in COVID-19. The method was immunoSEQ multiplex PCR; TCRdb's version includes in-frame clones alone and lacks a portion of them. This sample carries over 85,000 clones, 80% to 90% of them seen once, and the ten largest clones take roughly 1.2%. CDR3 size: 15 residues. Trimming stripped 5 bases from V and 0 bases from J, with 8 bases between. Germline V CDR1 and CDR2: MNHEY, SMNVEV (reference sequence). This TCR was sampled from a human donor in a cohort sampled during active COVID-19. Specimen: peripheral blood. This chain links TRBV27 with TRBJ2-6; D uncertain. The CDR3 DNA reads TGTGCCAGCAGTCTCAGGTACTCTGGGGCCAACGTCCTGACTTTC. Protein: CASSLRYSGANVLTF.